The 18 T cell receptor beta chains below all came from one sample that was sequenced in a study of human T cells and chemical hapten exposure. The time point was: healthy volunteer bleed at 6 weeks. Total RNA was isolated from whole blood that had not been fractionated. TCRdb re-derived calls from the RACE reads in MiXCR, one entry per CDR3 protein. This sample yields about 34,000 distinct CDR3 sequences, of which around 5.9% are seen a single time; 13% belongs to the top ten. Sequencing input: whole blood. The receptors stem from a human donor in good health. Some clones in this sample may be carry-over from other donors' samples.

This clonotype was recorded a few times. CDR3 DNA sequence: TGTGCCAGCAGTGTCCAGGGAGGTGAAATCATGGCTTTCTTT. Its translation: CASSVQGGEIMAFF. The chain carries TRBV6-1 and TRBJ1-1; a weak D match, TRBD1 (5 bases). V was cut by 4 bases and J by 11 bases, with 20 bases left in between. This CDR3 has 14 residues. CDR1 MNHNS and CDR2 SASEGT come from the germline V gene.

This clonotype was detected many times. The CDR3 loop reads CSATSTARDGAFF. In DNA form, the CDR3 reads TGCAGTGCTACATCAACCGCCAGGGATGGAGCTTTCTTT. V gene TRBV20-1 combines with J gene TRBJ1-1; D may be TRBD1 (5 bases). This CDR3 comprises 13 residues. V was shortened by 4 bases and J by 10 bases, with 19 bases between the two germline ends. Per germline, CDR1 DFQATT and CDR2 SNEGSKA (reference sequence).

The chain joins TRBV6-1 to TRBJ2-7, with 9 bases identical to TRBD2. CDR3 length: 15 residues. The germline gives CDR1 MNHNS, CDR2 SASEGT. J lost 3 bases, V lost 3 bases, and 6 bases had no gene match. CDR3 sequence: CASSEGTSRVYEQYF. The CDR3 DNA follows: TGTGCCAGCAGTGAGGGGACTAGCCGTGTCTACGAGCAGTACTTC.

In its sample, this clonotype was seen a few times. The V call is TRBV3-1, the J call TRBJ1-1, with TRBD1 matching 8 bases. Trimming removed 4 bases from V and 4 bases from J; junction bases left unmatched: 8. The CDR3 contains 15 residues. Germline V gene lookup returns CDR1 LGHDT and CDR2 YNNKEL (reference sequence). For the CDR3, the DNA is TGTGCCAGCAGCCGCTCAGGGGGCGCGGGCACTGAAGCTTTCTTT. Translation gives CASSRSGGAGTEAFF.

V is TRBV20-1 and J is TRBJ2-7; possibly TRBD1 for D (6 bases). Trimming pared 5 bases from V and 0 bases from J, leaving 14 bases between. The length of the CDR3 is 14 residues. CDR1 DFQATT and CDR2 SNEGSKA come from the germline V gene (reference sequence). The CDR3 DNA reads TGCAGTGCTCGACGGACAGCCGACTCCTACGAGCAGTACTTC. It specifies CSARRTADSYEQYF.

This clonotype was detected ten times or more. Written as DNA, the CDR3 is TGTGCCAGCACCTTGCAGGCTATGAACACTGAAGCTTTCTTT. Amino acid sequence: CASTLQAMNTEAFF. The rearrangement joins TRBV12-3 or TRBV12-4 to TRBJ1-1, with D uncertain. Trimming removed 7 bases at V and 0 bases at J, with 12 bases between. CDR3 length equals 14 residues.

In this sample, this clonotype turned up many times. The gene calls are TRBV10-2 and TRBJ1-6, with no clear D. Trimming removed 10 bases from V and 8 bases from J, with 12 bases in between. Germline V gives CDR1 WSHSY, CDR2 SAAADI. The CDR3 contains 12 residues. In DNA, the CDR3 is TGCGCCACTTGGATGAGGGATTCACCCCTCCACTTT. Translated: CATWMRDSPLHF.

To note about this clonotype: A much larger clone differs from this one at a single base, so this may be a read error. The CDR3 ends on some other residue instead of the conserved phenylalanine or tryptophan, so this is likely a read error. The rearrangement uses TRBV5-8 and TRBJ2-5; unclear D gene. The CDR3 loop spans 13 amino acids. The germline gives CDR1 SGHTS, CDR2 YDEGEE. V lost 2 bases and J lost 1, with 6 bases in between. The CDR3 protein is CASSFGSQETQYL. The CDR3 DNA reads TGTGCCAGCAGCTTCGGGTCCCAAGAGACCCAGTACCTC.

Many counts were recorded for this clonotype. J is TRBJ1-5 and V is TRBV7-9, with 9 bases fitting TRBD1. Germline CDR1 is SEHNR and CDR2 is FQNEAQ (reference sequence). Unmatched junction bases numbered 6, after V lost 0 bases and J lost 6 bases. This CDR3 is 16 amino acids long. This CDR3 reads CASSLAGTGKSQPQHF. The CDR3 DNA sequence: TGTGCCAGCAGCTTAGCCGGGACAGGGAAAAGTCAGCCCCAGCATTTT.

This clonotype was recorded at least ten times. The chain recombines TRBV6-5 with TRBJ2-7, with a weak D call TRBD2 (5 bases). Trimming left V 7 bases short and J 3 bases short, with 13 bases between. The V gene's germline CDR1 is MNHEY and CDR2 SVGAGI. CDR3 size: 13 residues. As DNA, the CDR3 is TGTGCCAGCACCCACCTCGGGGACTACGAGCAGTACTTC. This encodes CASTHLGDYEQYF.

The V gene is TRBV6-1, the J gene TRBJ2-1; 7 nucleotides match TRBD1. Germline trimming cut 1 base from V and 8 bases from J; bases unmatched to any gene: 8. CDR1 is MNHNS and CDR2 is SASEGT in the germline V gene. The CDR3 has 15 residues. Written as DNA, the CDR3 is TGTGCCAGCAGTGAAGGGATAACAGGGGCGGATGAGCAGTTCTTC. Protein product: CASSEGITGADEQFF.

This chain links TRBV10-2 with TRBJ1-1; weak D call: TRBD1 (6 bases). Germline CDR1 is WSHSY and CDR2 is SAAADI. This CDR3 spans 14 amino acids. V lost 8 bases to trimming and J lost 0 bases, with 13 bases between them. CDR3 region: CASRRQEMNTEAFF. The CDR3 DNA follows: TGCGCCAGCCGACGACAGGAGATGAACACTGAAGCTTTCTTT.

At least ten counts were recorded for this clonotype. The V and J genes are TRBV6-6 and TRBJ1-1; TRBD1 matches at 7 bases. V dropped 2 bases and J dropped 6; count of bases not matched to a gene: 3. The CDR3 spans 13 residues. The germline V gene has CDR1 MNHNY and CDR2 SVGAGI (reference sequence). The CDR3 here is CASSYTGDPEAFF. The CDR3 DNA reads TGTGCCAGCAGTTACACAGGGGATCCTGAAGCTTTCTTT.

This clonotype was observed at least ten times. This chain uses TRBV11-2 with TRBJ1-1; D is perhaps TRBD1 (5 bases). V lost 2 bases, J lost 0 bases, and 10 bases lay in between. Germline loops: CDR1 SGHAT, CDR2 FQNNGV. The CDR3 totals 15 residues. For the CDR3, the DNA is TGTGCCAGCAGCTTAAAAGGGGATCTGAACACTGAAGCTTTCTTT. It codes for CASSLKGDLNTEAFF.

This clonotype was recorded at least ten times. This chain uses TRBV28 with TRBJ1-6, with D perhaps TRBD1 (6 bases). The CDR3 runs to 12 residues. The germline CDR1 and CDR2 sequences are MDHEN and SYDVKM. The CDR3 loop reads CALGADDSPLHF. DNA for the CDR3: TGTGCTTTGGGGGCGGACGATTCACCCCTCCACTTT.

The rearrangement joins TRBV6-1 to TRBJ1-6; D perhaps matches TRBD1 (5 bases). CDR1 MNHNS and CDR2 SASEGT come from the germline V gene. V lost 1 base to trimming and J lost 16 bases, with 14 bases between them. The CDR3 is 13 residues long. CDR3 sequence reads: CASSEEEGTPLHF. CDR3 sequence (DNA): TGTGCCAGCAGTGAAGAGGAGGGGACGCCTCTCCACTTT.

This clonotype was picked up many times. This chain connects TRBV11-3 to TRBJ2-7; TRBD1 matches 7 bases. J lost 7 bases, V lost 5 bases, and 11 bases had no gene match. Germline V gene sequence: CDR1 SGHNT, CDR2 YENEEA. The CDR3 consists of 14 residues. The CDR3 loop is CASSPTGSMLEQYF. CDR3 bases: TGTGCCAGCAGCCCGACAGGGTCGATGTTGGAGCAGTACTTC. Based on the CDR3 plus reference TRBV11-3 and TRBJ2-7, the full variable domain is EAGVVQSPRYKIIEKKQPVAFWCNPISGHNTLYWYLQNLGQGPELLIRYENEEAVDDSQLPKDRFSAERLKGVDSTLKIQPAELGDSAVYLCASSPTGSMLEQYFGPGTRLTVT.

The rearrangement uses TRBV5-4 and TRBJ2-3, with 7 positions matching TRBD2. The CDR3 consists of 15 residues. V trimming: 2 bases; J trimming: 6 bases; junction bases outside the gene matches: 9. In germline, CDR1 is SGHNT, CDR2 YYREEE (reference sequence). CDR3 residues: CASSFGGGEYDTQYF. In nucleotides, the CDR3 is TGTGCCAGCAGCTTTGGCGGGGGAGAGTACGATACGCAGTATTTT.